The 14 T cell receptor beta chains given below trace back to one sample, sequenced in a study of cytomegalovirus exposure and HLA in healthy donors. Primers: 60 Vbeta forward and 13 Jbeta reverse. Data came from immunoSEQ multiplex PCR; TCRdb stores just in-frame clones and leaves some out. The sample carries more than 100,000 clones, roughly 80% recorded once. The specimen was PBMCs. The receptors originated from a female donor in good health and CMV-seropositive.

The V and J genes are TRBV4-1 and TRBJ1-2, with 8 positions matching TRBD1. The J segment lost 4 bases and the V segment lost 3 bases, leaving 7 bases of the junction unmatched. CDR1 is MGHRA and CDR2 is YSYEKL in the germline V gene. The CDR3 runs 15 residues. In DNA, the CDR3 is TGCGCCAGCAGCCAGCAGGGGGCGCGGGGCTATGGCTACACCTTC. Encoded protein: CASSQQGARGYGYTF.

The rearrangement links TRBV29-1 to TRBJ2-5; 7 positions agree with TRBD1. This CDR3 comprises 12 residues. The germline CDR1 and CDR2 sequences are SQVTM and ANQGSEA. V lost 6 bases to trimming and J lost 0 bases; unmatched junction nucleotides: 1. CDR3 in DNA: TGCAGCGTCGGGACAGACCAAGAGACCCAGTACTTC. This encodes CSVGTDQETQYF.

The sample holds a few counts of this clone. This chain links TRBV5-1 with TRBJ1-2; D gene unclear. CDR1 is SGHRS and CDR2 is YFSETQ in the germline V gene. The V end was cut by 4 bases, the J end by 4 bases, with 14 bases between. CDR3 length equals 14 residues. CDR3 region: CASSPQEGSYGYTF. As DNA, the CDR3 is TGCGCCAGCAGCCCCCAGGAGGGAAGCTATGGCTACACCTTC.

This chain links TRBV5-1 with TRBJ1-6; D might be TRBD1 (5 bases). Germline lookup yields CDR1 SGHRS and CDR2 YFSETQ. V gave up 0 bases and J gave up 7 bases, with 8 bases separating them. CDR3 length equals 14 residues. The CDR3 region is CASSLVQENSPLHF. CDR3 nucleotide sequence: TGCGCCAGCAGCTTGGTACAGGAAAATTCACCCCTCCACTTT.

The rearrangement joins TRBV28 to TRBJ1-2; 8 bases match TRBD1. Per the germline V gene, CDR1 is MDHEN and CDR2 is SYDVKM. V lost 6 bases and J lost 8; bases outside the gene matches: 14. This CDR3 comprises 15 residues. CDR3 residues: CASSLLSGQGRGYTF. The CDR3, as DNA: TGTGCCAGCAGCTTACTCTCCGGACAGGGAAGAGGCTACACCTTC.

The chain carries TRBV30 and TRBJ2-5; D gene uncertain. Trimming removed 3 bases at V and 4 bases at J, with 12 bases between. Germline V gene sequence: CDR1 GTSNPN, CDR2 SVGIG (reference sequence). CDR3 size: 13 residues. In DNA, the CDR3 is TGTGCCTGGAGCGAGGTTGACGGAGAGACCCAGTACTTC. It codes for CAWSEVDGETQYF. The entire variable domain, with the rest obtained from reference TRBV30 and TRBJ2-5, is as follows: SQTIHQWPATLVQPVGSPLSLECTVEGTSNPNLYWYRQAAGRGLQLLFYSVGIGQISSEVPQNLSASRPQDRQFILSSKKLLLSDSGFYLCAWSEVDGETQYFGPGTRLLVL.

This sequence joins TRBV4-2 and TRBJ1-2; 8 bases fit TRBD1. Trimming at V came to 1 base and at J to 5 bases, leaving 9 bases not matched to a gene. Per the germline V gene, CDR1 is LGHNA and CDR2 is YNFKEQ. This CDR3 is 16 amino acids long. The CDR3 DNA is TGTGCCAGCAGCCAAGGGACAGGGAAAGAGGGATATGGCTACACCTTC. Protein sequence: CASSQGTGKEGYGYTF.

J is TRBJ1-6 and V is TRBV7-9; 8 nucleotides align to TRBD1. This CDR3 comprises 16 residues. The germline V gene has CDR1 SEHNR and CDR2 FQNEAQ (reference sequence). V shed 5 bases and J 10 bases; nucleotides not matched to a gene: 13. The CDR3 DNA reads as TGTGCCAGCAGCCCTTACCCGGACAGGGAACGGTCACCCCTCCACTTT. The encoded protein is CASSPYPDRERSPLHF.

This chain joins TRBV10-3 and TRBJ1-2, with 9 bases aligning to TRBD1. From germline, CDR1 is ENHRY and CDR2 SYGVKD. V was clipped by 6 bases and J by 4 bases; unmatched bases: 9. This CDR3 has 15 amino acids. As DNA, the CDR3 is TGTGCCATCAGGCAGACAGGGGGAGGAATCTATGGCTACACCTTC. It encodes CAIRQTGGGIYGYTF.

CDR3 loop: CASSTRDREVTNGGYTF. CDR3 coding DNA: TGTGCCAGTAGTACCAGGGACAGGGAAGTGACTAATGGTGGCTACACCTTC. This rearrangement joins TRBV19 to TRBJ1-2, with 9 bases fitting TRBD1. Trimming took 4 bases from V and 7 from J; bases not matched to a gene: 16. This CDR3 comprises 17 residues. Germline CDR1 is LNHDA and CDR2 is SQIVND (reference sequence).

The rearrangement uses TRBV30 and TRBJ2-1; maybe TRBD2 (6 bases). V lost 1 base and J 2 bases, leaving 9 bases between the germline ends. This CDR3 contains 14 residues. The germline V gene encodes CDR1 GTSNPN and CDR2 SVGIG (reference sequence). Here the CDR3 DNA reads TGTGCCTGGAGTGGAAGCGGGCCCTACAATGAGCAGTTCTTC. Its translation: CAWSGSGPYNEQFF. Based on the CDR3 plus reference TRBV30 and TRBJ2-1, the full variable domain is SQTIHQWPATLVQPVGSPLSLECTVEGTSNPNLYWYRQAAGRGLQLLFYSVGIGQISSEVPQNLSASRPQDRQFILSSKKLLLSDSGFYLCAWSGSGPYNEQFFGPGTRLTVL.

The rearrangement links TRBV30 to TRBJ2-5; no clear D. The DNA end lines up better with TRBJ2-7; the J call may be wrong. In germline, CDR1 is GTSNPN, CDR2 SVGIG (reference sequence). The CDR3 has 11 amino acids. The CDR3 is CASTRTYEQYF. In DNA form, the CDR3 reads TGTGCCTCAACCCGCACCTACGAGCAGTACTTC.

The table lists this clone with a count of one. This chain uses TRBV2 with TRBJ2-1, with 12 bases aligning to TRBD2. Germline loops: CDR1 SNHLY, CDR2 FYNNEI. V was clipped by 8 bases and J by 10 bases; unmatched bases: 15. The length of the CDR3 is 16 residues. The CDR3 region has the DNA TGTGCCAGCGGGAAACGATCTAGCGGGGGGGCCGGAGAGCAGTTCTTC. This codes for CASGKRSSGGAGEQFF.

This clone was recorded a few times. V and J are TRBV19 and TRBJ1-2; maybe TRBD1 (5 bases). V lost 3 bases and J 4 bases, leaving 21 bases between the germline ends. Germline CDR1 LNHDA, CDR2 SQIVND (reference sequence). This CDR3 comprises 17 residues. The CDR3 sequence is CASSIGNRPSLGYGYTF. The CDR3 DNA reads as TGTGCCAGTAGTATTGGGAACAGGCCGTCGTTGGGCTATGGCTACACCTTC.